The subject of this entry is one T cell receptor (beta chain). What it binds is unknown. The CDR3 runs to 16 residues. V lost 5 bases to trimming and J lost 3 bases, with 20 bases between them. Germline loops: CDR1 MNHEY, CDR2 SMNVEV (reference sequence). Data came from immunoSEQ multiplex PCR; TCRdb stores just in-frame clones and leaves some out. The table shows about 2 million clones, with over 85% occurring only once. The sample belongs to a study of shared clonotypes between healthy human individuals. The overall study: Three CD4 naive, three CD4 memory, two CD8 naive and one CD8 memory plate were used per donor.

Naive-designated CD8 cells lacked CD45RO, were positively enriched for CCR7, and omitted terminally differentiated effector memory CD45RA+ cells. Study findings and constraints: Non-shared clonotypes were found to have lower generation probabilities than the clonotypes that were shared by all four of the sorted-subset donors.

This receptor was identified in a man between 18 and 29 years old in good health. The chain links TRBV27 to TRBJ2-7; weak D call: TRBD1 (5 bases). Sequenced sample: naive CD8+ T cells sorted from blood. CDR3 DNA: TGTGCCAGCAGTCCCAGTATAGGGAAACAGGTCTACGAGCAGTACTTC. Translating it yields CASSPSIGKQVYEQYF.